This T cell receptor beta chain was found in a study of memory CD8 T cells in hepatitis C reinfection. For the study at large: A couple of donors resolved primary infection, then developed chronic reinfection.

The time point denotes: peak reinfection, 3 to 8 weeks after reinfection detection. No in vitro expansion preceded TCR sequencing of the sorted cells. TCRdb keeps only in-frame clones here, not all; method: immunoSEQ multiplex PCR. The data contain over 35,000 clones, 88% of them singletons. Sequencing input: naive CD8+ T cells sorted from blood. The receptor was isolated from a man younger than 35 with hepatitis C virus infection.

The CDR3 bases are TGTGCCATCAGTGCGGAGACTAGCGGGGGGTTGCTTGAGCAGTTCTTC. This translates into CAISAETSGGLLEQFF. The rearrangement joins TRBV10-3 to TRBJ2-1; 13 nucleotides match TRBD2. The CDR3 contains 16 residues. V lost 4 bases, J lost 9 bases, and 9 bases stayed unmatched. Germline CDR1 ENHRY, CDR2 SYGVKD.